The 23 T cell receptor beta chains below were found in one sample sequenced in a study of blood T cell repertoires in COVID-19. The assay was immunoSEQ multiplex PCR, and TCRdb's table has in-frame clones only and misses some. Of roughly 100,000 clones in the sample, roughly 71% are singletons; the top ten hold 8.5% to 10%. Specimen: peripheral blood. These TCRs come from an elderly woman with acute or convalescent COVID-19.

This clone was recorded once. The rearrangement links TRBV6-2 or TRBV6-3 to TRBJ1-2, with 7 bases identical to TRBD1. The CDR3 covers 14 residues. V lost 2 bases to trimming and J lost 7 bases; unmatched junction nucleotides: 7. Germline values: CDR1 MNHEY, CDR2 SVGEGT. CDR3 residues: CASSYGQAFGGYTF. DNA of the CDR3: TGTGCCAGCAGTTACGGACAGGCCTTTGGTGGCTACACCTTC.

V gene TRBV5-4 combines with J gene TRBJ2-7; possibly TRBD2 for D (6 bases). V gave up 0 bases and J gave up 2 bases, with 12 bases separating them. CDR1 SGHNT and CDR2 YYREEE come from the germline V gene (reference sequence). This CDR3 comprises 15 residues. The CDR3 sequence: CASSLGGDSAYEQYF. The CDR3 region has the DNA TGTGCCAGCAGCTTGGGGGGGGATAGCGCCTACGAGCAGTACTTC.

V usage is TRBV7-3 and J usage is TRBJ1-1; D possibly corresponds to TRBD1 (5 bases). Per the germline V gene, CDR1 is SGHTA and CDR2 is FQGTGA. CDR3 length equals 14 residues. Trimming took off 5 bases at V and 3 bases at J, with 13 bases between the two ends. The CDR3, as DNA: TGTGCCAGCAGCCAAGTTGGGGGGGACACTGAAGCTTTCTTT. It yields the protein CASSQVGGDTEAFF.

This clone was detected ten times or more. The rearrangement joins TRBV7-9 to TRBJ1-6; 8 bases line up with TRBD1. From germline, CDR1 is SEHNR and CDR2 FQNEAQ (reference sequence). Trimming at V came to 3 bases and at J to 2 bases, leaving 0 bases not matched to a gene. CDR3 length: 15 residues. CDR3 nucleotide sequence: TGTGCCAGCAGCTTGGGACAGGCCTATAATTCACCCCTCCACTTT. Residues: CASSLGQAYNSPLHF.

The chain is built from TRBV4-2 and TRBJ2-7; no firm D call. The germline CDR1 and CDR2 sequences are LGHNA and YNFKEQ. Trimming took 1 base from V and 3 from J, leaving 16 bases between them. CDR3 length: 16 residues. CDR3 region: CASSQATATTYYEQYF. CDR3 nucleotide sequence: TGTGCCAGCAGCCAAGCGACGGCTACTACATACTACGAGCAGTACTTC.

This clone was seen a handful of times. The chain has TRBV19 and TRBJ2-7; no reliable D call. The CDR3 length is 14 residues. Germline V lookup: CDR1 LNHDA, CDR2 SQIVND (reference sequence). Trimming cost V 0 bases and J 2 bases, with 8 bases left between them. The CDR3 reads CASSIEAKTYEQYF. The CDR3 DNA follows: TGTGCCAGTAGTATAGAGGCCAAGACCTACGAGCAGTACTTC.

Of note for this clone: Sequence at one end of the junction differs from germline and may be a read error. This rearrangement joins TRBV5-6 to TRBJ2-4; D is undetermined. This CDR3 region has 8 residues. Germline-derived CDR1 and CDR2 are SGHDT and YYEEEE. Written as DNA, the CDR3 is TGTGCCAGCAGCTTGTGGCTCTTC. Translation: CASSLWLF.

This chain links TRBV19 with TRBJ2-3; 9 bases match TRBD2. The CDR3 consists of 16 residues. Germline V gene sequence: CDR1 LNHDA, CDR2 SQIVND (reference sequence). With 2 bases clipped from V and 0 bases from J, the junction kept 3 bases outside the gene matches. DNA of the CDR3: TGTGCCAGTAGTATATGGCTAGCGGGAAGCACAGATACGCAGTATTTT. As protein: CASSIWLAGSTDTQYF.

The chain's CDR3 is CASSVGGTGTGNTIYF. For the CDR3, the DNA is TGTGCCAGCAGCGTCGGAGGGACAGGAACTGGAAACACCATATATTTT. V and J are TRBV11-2 and TRBJ1-3; TRBD1 aligns across 8 bases. With V trimmed by 5 bases and J by 2 bases, 8 bases remained unmatched. The CDR3 length is 16 residues. Germline V gives CDR1 SGHAT, CDR2 FQNNGV.

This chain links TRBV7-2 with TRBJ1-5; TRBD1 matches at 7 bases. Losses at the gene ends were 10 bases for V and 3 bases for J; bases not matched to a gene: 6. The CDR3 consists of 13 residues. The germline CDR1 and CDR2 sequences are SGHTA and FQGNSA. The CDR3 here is CATRQGYNQPQHF. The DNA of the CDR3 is TGTGCCACCCGACAGGGATACAATCAGCCCCAGCATTTT.

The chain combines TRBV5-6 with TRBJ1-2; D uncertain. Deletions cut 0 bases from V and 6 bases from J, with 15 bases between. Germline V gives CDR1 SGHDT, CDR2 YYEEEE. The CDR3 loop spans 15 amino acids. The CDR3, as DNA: TGTGCCAGCAGCTTGGGAGGTGAAAGTCTGGATGGCTACACCTTC. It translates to CASSLGGESLDGYTF.

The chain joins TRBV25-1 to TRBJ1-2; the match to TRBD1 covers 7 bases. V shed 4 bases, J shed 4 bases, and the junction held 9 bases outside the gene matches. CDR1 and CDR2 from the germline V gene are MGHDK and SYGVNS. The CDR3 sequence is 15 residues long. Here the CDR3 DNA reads TGTGCCAGCAGTGCTCCAGGGGGACAAATCTATGGCTACACCTTC. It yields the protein CASSAPGGQIYGYTF.

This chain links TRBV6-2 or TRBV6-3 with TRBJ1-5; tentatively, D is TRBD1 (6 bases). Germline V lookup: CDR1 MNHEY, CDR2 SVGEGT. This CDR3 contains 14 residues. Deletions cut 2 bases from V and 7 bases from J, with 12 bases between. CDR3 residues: CASSYGTREQPQHF. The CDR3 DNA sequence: TGTGCCAGCAGTTACGGGACAAGGGAACAGCCCCAGCATTTT.

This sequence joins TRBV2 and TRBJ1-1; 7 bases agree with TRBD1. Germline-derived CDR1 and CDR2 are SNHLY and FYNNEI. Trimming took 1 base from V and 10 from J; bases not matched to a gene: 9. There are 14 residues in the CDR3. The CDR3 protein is CASSEGGVTGRAFF. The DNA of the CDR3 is TGTGCCAGCAGTGAAGGGGGAGTGACAGGGAGAGCTTTCTTT.

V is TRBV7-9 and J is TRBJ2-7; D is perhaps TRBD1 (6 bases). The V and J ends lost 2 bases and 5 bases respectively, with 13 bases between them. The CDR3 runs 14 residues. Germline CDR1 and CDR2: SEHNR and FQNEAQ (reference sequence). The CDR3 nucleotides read TGTGCCAGCAGCTTACAGGGGACCTACGACGAGCAGTACTTC. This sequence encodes CASSLQGTYDEQYF.

The CDR3 protein is CASSPLQGAGTF. DNA of the CDR3: TGTGCCAGCTCACCACTTCAGGGGGCAGGCACCTTC. The chain is built from TRBV18 and TRBJ1-2; 8 nucleotides line up with TRBD1. J gave up 13 bases and V 1 base, and 5 bases lay outside the gene matches. CDR1 is KGHSH and CDR2 is LQKENI in the germline V gene. The CDR3 is 12 amino acids.

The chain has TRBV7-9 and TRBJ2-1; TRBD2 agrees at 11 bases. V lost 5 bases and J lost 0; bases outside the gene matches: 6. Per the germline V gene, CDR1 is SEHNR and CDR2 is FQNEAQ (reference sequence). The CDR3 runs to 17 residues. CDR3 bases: TGTGCCAGCAGCCCCTTAGCGGGAGGGCGCTCCTACAATGAGCAGTTCTTC. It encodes CASSPLAGGRSYNEQFF.

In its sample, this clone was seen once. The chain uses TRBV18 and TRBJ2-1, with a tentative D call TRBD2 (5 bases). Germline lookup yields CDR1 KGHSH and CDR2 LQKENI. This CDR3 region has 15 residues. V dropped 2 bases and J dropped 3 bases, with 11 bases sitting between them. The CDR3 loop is CASSPGIASYNEQFF. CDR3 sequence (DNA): TGTGCCAGCTCACCAGGAATAGCGAGCTACAATGAGCAGTTCTTC.

The CDR3 sequence is CASSSPSIGLAGLSSYEQYF. CDR3 sequence (DNA): TGTGCCAGCAGCTCCCCTTCTATCGGACTAGCGGGATTATCATCCTACGAGCAGTACTTC. This rearrangement joins TRBV7-3 to TRBJ2-7; 12 bases line up with TRBD2. The ends lost 4 bases at V and 1 base at J; junction bases unmatched: 17. This CDR3 region has 20 residues. CDR1 is SGHTA and CDR2 is FQGTGA in the germline V gene.

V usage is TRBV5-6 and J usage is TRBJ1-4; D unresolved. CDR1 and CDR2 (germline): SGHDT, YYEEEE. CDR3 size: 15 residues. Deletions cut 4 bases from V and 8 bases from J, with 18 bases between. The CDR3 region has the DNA TGTGCCAGCAGCCGGACTTTTTCCACGGGAGAAAAACTGTTTTTT. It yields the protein CASSRTFSTGEKLFF.

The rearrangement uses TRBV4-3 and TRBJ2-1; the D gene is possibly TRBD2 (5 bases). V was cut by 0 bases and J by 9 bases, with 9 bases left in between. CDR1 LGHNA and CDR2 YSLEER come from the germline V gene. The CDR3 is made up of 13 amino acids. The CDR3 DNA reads TGCGCCAGCAGCCAAGATCCTCGGGGTGAGCAGTTCTTC. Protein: CASSQDPRGEQFF.

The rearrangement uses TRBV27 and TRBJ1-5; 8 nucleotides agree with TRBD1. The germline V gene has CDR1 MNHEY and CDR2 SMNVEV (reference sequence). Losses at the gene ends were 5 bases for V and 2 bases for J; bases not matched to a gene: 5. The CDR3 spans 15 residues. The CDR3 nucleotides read TGTGCCAGCAGTCCCTCGACAGGGGGCAATCAGCCCCAGCATTTT. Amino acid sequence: CASSPSTGGNQPQHF.

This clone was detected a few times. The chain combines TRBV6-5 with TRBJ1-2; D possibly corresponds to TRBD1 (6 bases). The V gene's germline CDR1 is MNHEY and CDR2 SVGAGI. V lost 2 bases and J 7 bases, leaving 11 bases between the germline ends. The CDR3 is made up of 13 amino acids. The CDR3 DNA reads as TGTGCCAGCAGTTACGTACAGGGCGGTGGCTACACCTTC. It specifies CASSYVQGGGYTF.